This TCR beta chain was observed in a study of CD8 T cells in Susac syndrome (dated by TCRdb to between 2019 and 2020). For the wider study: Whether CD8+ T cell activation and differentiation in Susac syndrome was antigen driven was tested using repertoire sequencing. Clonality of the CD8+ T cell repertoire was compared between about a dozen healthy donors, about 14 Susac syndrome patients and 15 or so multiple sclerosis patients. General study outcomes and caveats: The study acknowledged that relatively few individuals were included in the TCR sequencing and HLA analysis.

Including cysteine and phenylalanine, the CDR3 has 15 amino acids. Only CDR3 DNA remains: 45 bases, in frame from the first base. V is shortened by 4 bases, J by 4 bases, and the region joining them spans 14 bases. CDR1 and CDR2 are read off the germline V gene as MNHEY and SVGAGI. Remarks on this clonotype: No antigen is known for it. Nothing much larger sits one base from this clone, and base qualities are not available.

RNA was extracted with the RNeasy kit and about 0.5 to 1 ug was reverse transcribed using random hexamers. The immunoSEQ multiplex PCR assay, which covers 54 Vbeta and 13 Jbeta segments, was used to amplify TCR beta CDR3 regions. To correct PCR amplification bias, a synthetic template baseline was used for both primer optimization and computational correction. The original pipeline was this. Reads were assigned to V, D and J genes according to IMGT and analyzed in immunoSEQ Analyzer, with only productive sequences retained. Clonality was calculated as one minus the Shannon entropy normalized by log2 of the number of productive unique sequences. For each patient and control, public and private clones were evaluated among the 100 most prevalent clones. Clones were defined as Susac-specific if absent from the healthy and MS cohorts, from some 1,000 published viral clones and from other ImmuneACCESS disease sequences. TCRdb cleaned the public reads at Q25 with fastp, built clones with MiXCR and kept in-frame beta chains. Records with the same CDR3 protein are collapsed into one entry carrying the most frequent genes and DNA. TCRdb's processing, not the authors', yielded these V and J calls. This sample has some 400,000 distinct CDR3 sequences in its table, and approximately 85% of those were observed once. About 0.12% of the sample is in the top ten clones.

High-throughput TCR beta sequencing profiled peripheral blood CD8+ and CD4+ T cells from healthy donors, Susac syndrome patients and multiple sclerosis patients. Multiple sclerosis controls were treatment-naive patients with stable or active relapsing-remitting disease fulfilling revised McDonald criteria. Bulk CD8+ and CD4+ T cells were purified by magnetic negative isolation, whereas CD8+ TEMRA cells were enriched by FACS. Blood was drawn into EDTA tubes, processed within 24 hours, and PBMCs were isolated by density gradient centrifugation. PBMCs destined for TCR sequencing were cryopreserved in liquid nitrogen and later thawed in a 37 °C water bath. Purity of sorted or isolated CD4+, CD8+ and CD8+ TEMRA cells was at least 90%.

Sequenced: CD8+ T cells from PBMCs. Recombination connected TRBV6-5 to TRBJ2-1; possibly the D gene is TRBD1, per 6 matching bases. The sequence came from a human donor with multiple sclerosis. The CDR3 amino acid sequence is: CASSLDSRSYNEQFF. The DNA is TGTGCCAGCAGTTTGGACAGTCGCTCGTACAATGAGCAGTTCTTC.